Below are 6 T cell receptor beta chains sequenced from a single sample in a study of radiation and T cells in renal cell carcinoma. Time point noted: blood 4 weeks post-SBRT, at nephrectomy. Regarding treatment: 15 Gy SBRT to primary tumor, nephrectomy 4 weeks later. Using immunoSEQ multiplex PCR, the repertoire was profiled, and TCRdb retains in-frame clones only, with some absent. The data show about 76,000 clones, roughly nine tenths seen once. The sequencing used blood, collected from a patient whose treatment included radiotherapy and nephrectomy. These receptor sequences come from a woman aged 70-85 years with renal cell carcinoma.

V and J are TRBV6-1 and TRBJ1-2; no reliable D call. Germline loops: CDR1 MNHNS, CDR2 SASEGT. The V and J ends lost 5 bases and 8 bases respectively, with 9 bases between them. The CDR3 spans 11 residues. The CDR3 DNA is TGTGCCAGCAGTTTGAGTGGAGGCTACACCTTC. Protein: CASSLSGGYTF.

This clone was observed a single time. V usage is TRBV7-3 and J usage is TRBJ2-2, with TRBD1 matching over 11 bases. J gave up 4 bases and V 11 bases, and 3 bases lay outside the gene matches. Germline lookup yields CDR1 SGHTA and CDR2 FQGTGA. The CDR3 runs to 13 residues. CDR3 sequence: CASGQGGTGELFF. The CDR3 DNA reads as TGTGCCTCGGGACAGGGGGGCACCGGGGAGCTGTTTTTT. Based on the CDR3 plus reference TRBV7-3 and TRBJ2-2, the full variable domain is GAGVSQTPSNKVTEKGKYVELRCDPISGHTALYWYRQSLGQGPEFLIYFQGTGAADDSGLPNDRFFAVRPEGSVSTLKIQRTERGDSAVYLCASGQGGTGELFFGEGSRLTVL.

CDR3 DNA: TGTGCCAGCAGCTTGAAACAGGGCTCCACTGAAGCTTTCTTT. It specifies CASSLKQGSTEAFF. The chain has TRBV11-2 and TRBJ1-1; TRBD1 is a possible D gene (6 bases). Germline V lookup: CDR1 SGHAT, CDR2 FQNNGV. The V and J ends lost 3 bases and 4 bases respectively, with 12 bases between them. The CDR3 has 14 amino acids.

The V gene is TRBV30, the J gene TRBJ2-1; TRBD1 matches 9 bases. CDR1 and CDR2 from the germline V gene are GTSNPN and SVGIG (reference sequence). The V and J ends lost 4 bases and 6 bases, in that order; junction bases with no gene match: 4. The CDR3 consists of 13 residues. In nucleotides, the CDR3 is TGTGCCTGGATGACGACAGGGGGCAATGAGCAGTTCTTC. Protein sequence: CAWMTTGGNEQFF.

V and J are TRBV4-2 and TRBJ2-1; 9 bases agree with TRBD1. Germline V gene lookup returns CDR1 LGHNA and CDR2 YNFKEQ. Trimming removed 1 base from V and 4 bases from J; junction bases left unmatched: 5. The CDR3 length is 16 residues. The CDR3 nucleotides read TGTGCCAGCAGCCAAGCCGGGACAGGGTCTTACAATGAGCAGTTCTTC. Translation gives CASSQAGTGSYNEQFF.

This clone was seen a few times. J is TRBJ2-6 and V is TRBV7-2, with 9 bases fitting TRBD2. Germline assignment: CDR1 SGHTA and CDR2 FQGNSA. V lost 5 bases, J lost 0 bases, and 5 bases stayed unmatched. This CDR3 has 17 amino acids. The CDR3 coding sequence is TGTGCCAGCAGCCCACTAGCGGGCAACTCTGGGGCCAACGTCCTGACTTTC. It codes for CASSPLAGNSGANVLTF.